This T cell receptor (beta chain) comes out of a study of blood T cell repertoires in COVID-19 (dated by TCRdb to the early 2020s). Regarding the complete study: The collaborator samples originated in the United States, Italy and Spain and spanned the acute and convalescent phases of COVID-19. The repertoires were released in a freely available public database meant as a resource for research on the immune response to SARS-CoV-2. A de-identified subject ID, COVID-19 status, age in years and sex were almost always included in the sample metadata. Deeply sampled blood TCRbeta repertoires from subjects exposed to, actively infected with, or recovered from COVID-19 were included in the dataset. Where available, HLA class I and class II types were taken from metadata supplied by the sample provider and were not determined by assay-based typing. The prospective study material was composed of cDNA or gDNA derived from T cells, B-cell-depleted T cells, or PBMCs. The samples were drawn from two sources: the first 160 participants of the ongoing ImmuneRACE study, and 1,254 subjects contributed by 6 global collaborators.

The study at large found these results: How much clinical and demographic metadata was included differed by source and by participant, and the metadata was provided uncurated.

Participants in the prospective study were aged roughly 18 to 89 years, lived in some 24 United States geographic areas, and enrolled through a virtual design. In the prospective study, cohorts were assigned on the basis of participant-reported clinical history obtained from a screening survey and a study questionnaire. Recovered participants in ImmuneRACE Cohort 3 were defined as having two consecutive negative NP/OP PCR tests, clearance from a healthcare professional, or resolution of symptoms. Each participant in the prospective study had whole blood, serum and a nasopharyngeal or oropharyngeal swab collected by mobile phlebotomists. Over a roughly 2-month period, participants in the prospective study had the option of providing additional blood draws and questionnaires. Blood samples from the prospective study were shipped frozen or at room temperature prior to DNA extraction. CDR1 is given as KGHSH and CDR2 as LQKENI, both from the germline V gene. Taken from cysteine to phenylalanine, the CDR3 has 17 residues. Solely the CDR3 DNA is kept, with 51 bases framed from the first base. Unmatched junction bases come to 10, with V trimmed by 6 bases and J by 2 bases.

TCRbeta CDR3 regions were amplified from genomic DNA using the immunoSEQ Assay, a bias-controlled multiplex PCR. Under the source paper's analysis protocol: Within the assay, amplification of reference gene primers was used to estimate how many nucleated cells each sample contained. Sequence reads were collapsed and filtered to measure the absolute abundance of every unique TCRbeta CDR3 rearrangement. For each sample, productive Simpson clonality was calculated as the square root of Simpson's diversity index across productive rearrangements. TCRdb mirrors the immuneACCESS table, restricted to in-frame sequences. Some clones are absent from its copies; in checked studies, under half trace to an unresolved V gene, and the reason for the others is unknown. V and J calls and clone size come straight from that table; D and trimming were deduced from the DNA. This sample is represented by around 260,000 clones; approximately 85% of them were singletons. The ten top clones hold about 4.3% of the sample.

Of note for this clone: The antigen it binds to is not known. One base away there is no much larger clone; base qualities are not given.

The sample taken for sequencing was PBMCs or T cells enriched from blood (not recorded which). The sequence came from a woman in her 30s who had recovered from COVID-19. This chain joins TRBV18 to TRBJ2-6; TRBD1 aligns with 7 central bases. CDR3 loop: CASSPRQGATGANVLTF. The sequenced DNA: TGTGCCAGCTCTCCTCGACAGGGCGCGACTGGGGCCAACGTCCTGACTTTC. The CDR3 plus the reference TRBV18 and TRBJ2-6 genes for the other parts give the full variable domain: NAGVMQNPRHLVRRRGQEARLRCSPMKGHSHVYWYRQLPEEGLKFMVYLQKENIIDESGMPKERFSAEFPKEGPSILRIQQVVRGDSAAYFCASSPRQGATGANVLTFGAGSRLTVL.